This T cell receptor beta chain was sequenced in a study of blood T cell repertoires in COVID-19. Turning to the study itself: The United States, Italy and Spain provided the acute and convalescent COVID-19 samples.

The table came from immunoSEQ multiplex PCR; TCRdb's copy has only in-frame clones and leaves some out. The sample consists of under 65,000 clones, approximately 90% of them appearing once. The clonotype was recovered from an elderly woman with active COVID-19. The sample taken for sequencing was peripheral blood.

CDR3 sequence (DNA): TGTGCCTGGAGTCTTGCTAGCGGAGATACGCAGTATTTT. Its translation is CAWSLASGDTQYF. The rearrangement links TRBV30 to TRBJ2-3, with 7 bases aligning to TRBD2. With V trimmed by 2 bases and J by 5 bases, 4 bases remained unmatched. From germline, CDR1 is GTSNPN and CDR2 SVGIG (reference sequence). The CDR3 sequence is 13 residues long.